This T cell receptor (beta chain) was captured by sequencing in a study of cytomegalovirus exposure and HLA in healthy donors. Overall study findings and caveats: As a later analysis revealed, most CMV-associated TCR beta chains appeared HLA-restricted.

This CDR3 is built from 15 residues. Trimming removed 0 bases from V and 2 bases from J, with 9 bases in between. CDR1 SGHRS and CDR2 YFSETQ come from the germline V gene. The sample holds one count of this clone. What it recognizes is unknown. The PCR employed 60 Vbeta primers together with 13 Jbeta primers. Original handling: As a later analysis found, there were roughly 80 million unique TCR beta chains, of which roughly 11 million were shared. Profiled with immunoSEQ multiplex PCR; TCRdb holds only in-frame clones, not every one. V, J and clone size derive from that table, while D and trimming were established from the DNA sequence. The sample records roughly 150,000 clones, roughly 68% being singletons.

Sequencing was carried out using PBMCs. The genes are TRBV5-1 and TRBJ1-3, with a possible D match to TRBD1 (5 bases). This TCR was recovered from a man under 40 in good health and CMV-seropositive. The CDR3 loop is CASSLAQDPGNTIYF. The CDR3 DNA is TGCGCCAGCAGCTTGGCACAGGACCCTGGAAACACCATATATTTT.